This T cell receptor (beta chain) was captured in a study of blood T cell repertoires in COVID-19. The wider study: COVID-19 samples, acute and convalescent, were from the United States, Italy and Spain. PBMCs, B-cell-depleted T cells, or T cells were the source of the cDNA or gDNA that made up the material.

The authors' processing: Amplifying reference gene primers gave estimates of nucleated cell counts. Produced via immunoSEQ multiplex PCR; TCRdb's table is partial and in-frame only. V and J calls plus clone size are reproduced from that table; the DNA served to infer D and trimming. The sample contains about 290,000 clones, approximately 90% of which appear only once. The V and J ends lost 0 bases and 0 bases respectively, with 27 bases between them. The germline gives CDR1 LGHDT, CDR2 YNNKEL (reference sequence). The CDR3 has 21 residues. The source material was peripheral blood. This clonotype was sampled from a man aged 35 to 55 with acute or convalescent COVID-19. This chain connects TRBV3-1 (or the pseudogene TRBV3-2) to TRBJ2-7, with a tentative D call TRBD2 (6 bases). CDR3 DNA: TGTGCCAGCAGCCAAGAACCGGGTGACCCCGCGGGATCCCTGGCCTCCTACGAGCAGTACTTC. This sequence encodes CASSQEPGDPAGSLASYEQYF.